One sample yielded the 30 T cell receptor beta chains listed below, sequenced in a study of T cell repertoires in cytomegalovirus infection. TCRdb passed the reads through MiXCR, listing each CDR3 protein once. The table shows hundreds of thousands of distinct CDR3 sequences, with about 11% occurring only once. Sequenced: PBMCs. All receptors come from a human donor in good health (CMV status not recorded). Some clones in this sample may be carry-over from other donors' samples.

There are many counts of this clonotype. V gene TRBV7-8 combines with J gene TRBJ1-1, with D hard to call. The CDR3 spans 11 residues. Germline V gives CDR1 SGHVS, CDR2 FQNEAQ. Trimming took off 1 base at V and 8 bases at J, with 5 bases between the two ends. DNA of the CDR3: TGTGCCAGCAGCTTAGAAACAGAAGCTTTCTTT. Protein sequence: CASSLETEAFF.

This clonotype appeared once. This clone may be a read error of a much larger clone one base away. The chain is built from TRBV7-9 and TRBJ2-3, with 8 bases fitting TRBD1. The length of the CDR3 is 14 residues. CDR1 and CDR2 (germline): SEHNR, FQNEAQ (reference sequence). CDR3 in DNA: TGTGCCACCAGCCCCGGACAGGGTGGAAATACGCAGTATTTT. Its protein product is CATSPGQGGNTQYF.

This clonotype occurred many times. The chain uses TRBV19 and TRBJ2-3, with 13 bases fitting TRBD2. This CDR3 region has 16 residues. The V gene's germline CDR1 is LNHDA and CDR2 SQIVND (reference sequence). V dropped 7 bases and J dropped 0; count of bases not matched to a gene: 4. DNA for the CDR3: TGTGCCAGTACCAGGACTAGCGGGGGAAGCACAGATACGCAGTATTTT. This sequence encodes CASTRTSGGSTDTQYF.

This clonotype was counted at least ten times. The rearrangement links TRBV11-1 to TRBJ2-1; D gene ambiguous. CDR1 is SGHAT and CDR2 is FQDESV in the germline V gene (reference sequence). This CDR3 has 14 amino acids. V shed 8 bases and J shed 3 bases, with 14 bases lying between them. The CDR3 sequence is CASGNSFFYNEQFF. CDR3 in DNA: TGTGCCAGCGGCAATAGTTTTTTCTACAATGAGCAGTTCTTC.

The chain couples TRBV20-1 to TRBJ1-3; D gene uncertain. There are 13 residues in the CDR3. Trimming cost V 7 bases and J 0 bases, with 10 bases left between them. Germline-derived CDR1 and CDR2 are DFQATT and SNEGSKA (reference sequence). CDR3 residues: CSVGRVSGNTIYF. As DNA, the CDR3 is TGCAGTGTCGGGCGCGTCTCTGGAAACACCATATATTTT.

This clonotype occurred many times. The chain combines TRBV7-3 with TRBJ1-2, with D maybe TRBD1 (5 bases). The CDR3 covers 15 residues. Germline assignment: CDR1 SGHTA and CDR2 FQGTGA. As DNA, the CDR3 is TGTGCAGCTACCTTCGAGGGACCAAGCAACTATGGCTACACCTTC. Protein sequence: CAATFEGPSNYGYTF.

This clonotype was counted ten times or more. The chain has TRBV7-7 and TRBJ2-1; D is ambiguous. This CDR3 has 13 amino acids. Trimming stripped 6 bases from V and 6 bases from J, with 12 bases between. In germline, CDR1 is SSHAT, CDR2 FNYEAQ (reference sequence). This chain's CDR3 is CASSNAVTNEQFF. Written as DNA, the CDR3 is TGTGCCAGCAGTAACGCTGTGACCAATGAGCAGTTCTTC.

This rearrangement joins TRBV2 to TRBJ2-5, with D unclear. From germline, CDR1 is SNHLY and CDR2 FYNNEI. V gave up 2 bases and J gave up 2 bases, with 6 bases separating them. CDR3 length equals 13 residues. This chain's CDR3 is CASSERRQETQYF. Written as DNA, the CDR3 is TGTGCCAGCAGTGAAAGACGGCAAGAGACCCAGTACTTC.

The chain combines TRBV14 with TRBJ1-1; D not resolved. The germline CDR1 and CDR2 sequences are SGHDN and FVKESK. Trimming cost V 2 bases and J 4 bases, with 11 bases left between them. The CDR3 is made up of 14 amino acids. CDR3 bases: TGTGCCAGCAGCCAACCAGGACCGAGCACTGAAGCTTTCTTT. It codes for CASSQPGPSTEAFF. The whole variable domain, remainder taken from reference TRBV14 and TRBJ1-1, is EAGVTQFPSHSVIEKGQTVTLRCDPISGHDNLYWYRRVMGKEIKFLLHFVKESKQDESGMPNNRFLAERTGGTYSTLKVQPAELEDSGVYFCASSQPGPSTEAFFGQGTRLTVV.

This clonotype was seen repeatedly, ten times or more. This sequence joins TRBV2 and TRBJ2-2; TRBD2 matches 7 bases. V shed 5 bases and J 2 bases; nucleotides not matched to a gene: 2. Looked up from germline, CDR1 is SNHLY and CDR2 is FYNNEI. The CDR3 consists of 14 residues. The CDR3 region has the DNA TGTGCCAGCAGTTCTAGCGGTAACACCGGGGAGCTGTTTTTT. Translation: CASSSSGNTGELFF.

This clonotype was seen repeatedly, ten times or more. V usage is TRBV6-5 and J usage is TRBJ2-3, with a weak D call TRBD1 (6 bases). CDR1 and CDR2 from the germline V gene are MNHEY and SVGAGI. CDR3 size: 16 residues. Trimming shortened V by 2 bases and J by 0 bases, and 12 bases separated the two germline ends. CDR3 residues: CASSYQPGVSTDTQYF. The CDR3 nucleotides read TGTGCCAGCAGTTACCAGCCAGGGGTTAGCACAGATACGCAGTATTTT.

CDR3 sequence: CASSFTNGLAGYQETQYF. CDR3 nucleotides: TGTGCCAGCAGTTTCACCAACGGACTAGCGGGGTACCAAGAGACCCAGTACTTC. The chain recombines TRBV28 with TRBJ2-5, with TRBD2 matching over 12 bases. V was clipped by 3 bases and J by 0 bases; unmatched bases: 8. CDR3 size: 18 residues. Germline V gene lookup returns CDR1 MDHEN and CDR2 SYDVKM.

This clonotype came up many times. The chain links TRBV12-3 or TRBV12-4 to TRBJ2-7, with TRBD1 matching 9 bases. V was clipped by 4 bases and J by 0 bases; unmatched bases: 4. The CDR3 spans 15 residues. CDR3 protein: CASSSPGQGSYEQYF. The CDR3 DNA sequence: TGTGCCAGCAGTTCCCCGGGACAGGGCTCCTACGAGCAGTACTTC.

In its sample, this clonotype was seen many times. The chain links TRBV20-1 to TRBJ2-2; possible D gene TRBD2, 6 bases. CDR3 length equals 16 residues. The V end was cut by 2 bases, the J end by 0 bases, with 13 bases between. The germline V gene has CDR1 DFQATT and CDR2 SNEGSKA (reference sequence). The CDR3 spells CSARKAGGTNTGELFF. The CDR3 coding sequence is TGCAGTGCTAGAAAAGCGGGCGGTACGAACACCGGGGAGCTGTTTTTT.

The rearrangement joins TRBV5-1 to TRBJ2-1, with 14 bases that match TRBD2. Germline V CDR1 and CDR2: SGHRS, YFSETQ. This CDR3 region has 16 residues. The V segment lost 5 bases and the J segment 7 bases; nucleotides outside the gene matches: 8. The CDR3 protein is CASRAPGLAGANEQFF. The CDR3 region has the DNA TGCGCCAGCAGGGCTCCGGGACTAGCGGGAGCTAATGAGCAGTTCTTC.

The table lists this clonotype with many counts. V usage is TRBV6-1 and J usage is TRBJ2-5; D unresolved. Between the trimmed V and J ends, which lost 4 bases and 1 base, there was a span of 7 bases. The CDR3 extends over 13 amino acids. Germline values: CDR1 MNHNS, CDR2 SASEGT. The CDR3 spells CASSVELQETQYF. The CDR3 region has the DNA TGTGCCAGCAGTGTGGAACTCCAAGAGACCCAGTACTTC.

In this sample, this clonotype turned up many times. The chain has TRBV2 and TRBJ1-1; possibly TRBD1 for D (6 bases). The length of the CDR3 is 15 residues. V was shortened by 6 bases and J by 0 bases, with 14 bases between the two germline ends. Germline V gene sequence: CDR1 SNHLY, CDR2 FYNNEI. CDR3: CASREQGLLNTEAFF. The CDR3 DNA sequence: TGTGCCAGCAGAGAGCAGGGGCTTTTGAACACTGAAGCTTTCTTT.

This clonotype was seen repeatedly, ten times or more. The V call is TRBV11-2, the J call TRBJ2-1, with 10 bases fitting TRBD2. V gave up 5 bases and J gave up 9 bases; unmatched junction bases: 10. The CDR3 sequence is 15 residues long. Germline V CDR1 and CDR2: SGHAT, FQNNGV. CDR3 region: CASSPSSGSHGEQFF. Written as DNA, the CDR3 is TGTGCCAGCAGCCCCTCTAGCGGGAGCCACGGTGAGCAGTTCTTC.

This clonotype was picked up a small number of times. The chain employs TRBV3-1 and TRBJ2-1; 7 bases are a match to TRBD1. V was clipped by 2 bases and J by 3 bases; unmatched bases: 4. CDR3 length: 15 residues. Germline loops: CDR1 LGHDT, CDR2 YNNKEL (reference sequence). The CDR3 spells CASSQRDSHYNEQFF. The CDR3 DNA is TGTGCCAGCAGCCAAAGGGACAGCCACTACAATGAGCAGTTCTTC.

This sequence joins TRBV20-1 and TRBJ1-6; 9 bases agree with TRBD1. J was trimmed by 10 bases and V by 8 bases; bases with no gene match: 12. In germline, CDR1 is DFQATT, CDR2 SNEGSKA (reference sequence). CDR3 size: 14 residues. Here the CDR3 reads CSNRGGTGRSPLHF. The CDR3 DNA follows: TGCAGTAATCGCGGGGGGACAGGGCGATCACCCCTCCACTTT.

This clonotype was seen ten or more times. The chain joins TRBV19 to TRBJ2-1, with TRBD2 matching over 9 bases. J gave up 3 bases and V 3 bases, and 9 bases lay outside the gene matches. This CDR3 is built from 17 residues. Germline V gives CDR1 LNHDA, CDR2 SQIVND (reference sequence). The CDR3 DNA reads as TGTGCCAGTAGTATGTCGGCTAGCGGGGCTTACTACAATGAGCAGTTCTTC. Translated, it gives CASSMSASGAYYNEQFF. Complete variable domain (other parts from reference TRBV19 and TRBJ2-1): DGGITQSPKYLFRKEGQNVTLSCEQNLNHDAMYWYRQDPGQGLRLIYYSQIVNDFQKGDIAEGYSVSREKKESFPLTVTSAQKNPTAFYLCASSMSASGAYYNEQFFGPGTRLTVL.

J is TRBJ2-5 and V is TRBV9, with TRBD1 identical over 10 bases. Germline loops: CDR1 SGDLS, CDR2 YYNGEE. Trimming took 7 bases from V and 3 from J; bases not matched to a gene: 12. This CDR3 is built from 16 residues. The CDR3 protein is CASSRGGDRGEETQYF. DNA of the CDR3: TGTGCCAGCTCTAGAGGTGGGGACAGGGGCGAAGAGACCCAGTACTTC.

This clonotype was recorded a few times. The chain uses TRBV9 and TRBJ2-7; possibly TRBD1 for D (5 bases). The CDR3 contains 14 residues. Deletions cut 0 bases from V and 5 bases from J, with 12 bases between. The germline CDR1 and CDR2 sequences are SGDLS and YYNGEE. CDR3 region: CASSVGQTANEQYF. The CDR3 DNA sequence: TGTGCCAGCAGCGTAGGACAGACCGCAAACGAGCAGTACTTC.

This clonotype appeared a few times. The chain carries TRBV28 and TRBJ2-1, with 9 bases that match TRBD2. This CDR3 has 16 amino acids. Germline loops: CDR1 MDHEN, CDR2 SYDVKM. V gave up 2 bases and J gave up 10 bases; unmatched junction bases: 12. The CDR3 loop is CASSLDSGGSPGEQFF. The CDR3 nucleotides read TGTGCCAGCAGTTTAGATAGCGGGGGTTCCCCAGGCGAGCAGTTCTTC. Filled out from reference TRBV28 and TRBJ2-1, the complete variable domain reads DVKVTQSSRYLVKRTGEKVFLECVQDMDHENMFWYRQDPGLGLRLIYFSYDVKMKEKGDIPEGYSVSREKKERFSLILESASTNQTSMYLCASSLDSGGSPGEQFFGPGTRLTVL.

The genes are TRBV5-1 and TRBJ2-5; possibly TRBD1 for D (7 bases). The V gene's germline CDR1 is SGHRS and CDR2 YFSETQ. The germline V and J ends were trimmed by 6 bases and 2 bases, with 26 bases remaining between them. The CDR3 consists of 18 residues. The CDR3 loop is CASTVYRDSKGGQETQYF. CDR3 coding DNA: TGCGCCAGCACCGTTTACCGGGACAGCAAAGGGGGGCAAGAGACCCAGTACTTC.

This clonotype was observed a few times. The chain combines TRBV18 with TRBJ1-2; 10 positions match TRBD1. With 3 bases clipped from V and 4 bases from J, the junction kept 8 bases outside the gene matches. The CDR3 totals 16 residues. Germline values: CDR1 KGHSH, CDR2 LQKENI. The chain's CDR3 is CASSPRDRGAAYGYTF. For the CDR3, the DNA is TGTGCCAGCTCACCGCGGGACAGGGGCGCAGCCTATGGCTACACCTTC.

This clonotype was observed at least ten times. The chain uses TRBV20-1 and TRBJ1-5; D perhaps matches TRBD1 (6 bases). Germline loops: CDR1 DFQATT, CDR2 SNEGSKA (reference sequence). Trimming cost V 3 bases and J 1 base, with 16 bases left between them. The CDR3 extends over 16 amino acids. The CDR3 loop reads CSASDRTGRSNQPQHF. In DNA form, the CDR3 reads TGCAGTGCTAGCGATAGAACAGGGCGGAGCAATCAGCCCCAGCATTTT.

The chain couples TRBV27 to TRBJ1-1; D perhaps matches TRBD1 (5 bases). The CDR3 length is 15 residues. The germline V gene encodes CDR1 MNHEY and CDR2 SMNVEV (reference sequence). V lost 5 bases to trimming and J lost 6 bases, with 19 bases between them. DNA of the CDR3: TGTGCCAGCAGTCCCCTCGGAATCCAGGGAGCTGAAGCTTTCTTT. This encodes CASSPLGIQGAEAFF.

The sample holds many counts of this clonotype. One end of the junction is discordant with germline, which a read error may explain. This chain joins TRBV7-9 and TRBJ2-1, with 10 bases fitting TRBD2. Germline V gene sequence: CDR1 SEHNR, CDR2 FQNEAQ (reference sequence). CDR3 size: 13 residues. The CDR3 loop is CASSLAGANEQFF. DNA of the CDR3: TGTGCCAGCAGCCTAGCGGGAGCGAATGAGCAGTTCTTC.

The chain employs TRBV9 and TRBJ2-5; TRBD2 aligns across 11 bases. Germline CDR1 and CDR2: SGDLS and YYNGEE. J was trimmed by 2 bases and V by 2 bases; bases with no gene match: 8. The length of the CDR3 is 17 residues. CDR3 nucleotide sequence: TGTGCCAGCAGCGTCTTTAGCGGGGGGGGAGTTCAAGAGACCCAGTACTTC. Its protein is CASSVFSGGGVQETQYF.